This TCR beta chain comes out of a study of human T cells and chemical hapten exposure. One entry per CDR3 protein, called by TCRdb with MiXCR from the RACE reads. The sample has approximately 400,000 distinct CDR3 sequences; approximately 5.1% are singletons. The time point was: pre-sensitization, week 0. The treatment here: therapeutic diphenylcyclopropenone sensitization with weekly scalp DPC. Sequenced material: whole blood, taken in connection with sensitization to the hapten diphenylcyclopropenone (DPC). The receptor's source is a woman in her forties or fifties with alopecia areata. Some clones in this sample may be carry-over from other donors' samples.

The CDR3 region has the DNA TGCAGTGCCGCTCACGGGGGGGTCGGACAGCCCCAGCATTTT. This sequence encodes CSAAHGGVGQPQHF. V usage is TRBV20-1 and J usage is TRBJ1-5; D is perhaps TRBD1 (5 bases). CDR3 size: 14 residues. The germline V gene has CDR1 DFQATT and CDR2 SNEGSKA (reference sequence). Trimming removed 6 bases at V and 7 bases at J, with 19 bases between.